This record concerns one T cell receptor (beta chain) sequence. There is no known antigen for this receptor. One base away there is no much larger clone; base qualities are not given. The sample belongs to a study of radiation and T cells in renal cell carcinoma (dated by TCRdb to 2020 to 2021). With regard to the full study: Samples came from a clinical trial, in which primary renal cell carcinomas received 15 Gy stereotactic body radiation therapy followed by nephrectomy 4 weeks later. TCR beta sequencing covered some 55 samples in total, comprising around 25 tumors and 27 peripheral blood samples. In the 53 samples combined, some 4,000,000 unique CDR3 nucleotide sequences were found, encoding roughly 2.5 million unique CDR3 amino acid sequences. Study-wide findings and limitations: Dynamics of the blood repertoire were not tracked past 4 weeks after treatment. Top tumor clonotypes rose in blood from baseline to 2 weeks post-radiation, then contracted by 4 weeks, suggesting transient expansion of tumor-resident clones. With a single-armed trial design, the study had no way to address how radiation dose or scheduling affects the TCR repertoire. No pretreatment tumor biopsies were available, so the baseline intratumoral presence of clonotypes could not be determined.

The immunoSEQ kit was used, according to the manufacturer's recommendations, to generate TCR beta libraries from genomic DNA. Library preparation used a first multiplex PCR with proprietary primers, then a second PCR adding unique barcodes, with bead cleanups after each round. Each sample batch included a kit-provided positive control reaction and a negative control reaction. The final libraries were assessed on an Agilent 4200 TapeStation D1000 ScreenTape, pooled by volume, and quantified by qPCR. Sequencing was performed on an Illumina NextSeq500 using a MidOutput 150-cycle cartridge, with 156 Read1 cycles, 15 Index1 cycles, and the kit custom primers. The pooled library was loaded at approximately 1 pM, with a 20% PhiX control spiked in. On the authors' methods: Vendor-processed data were analyzed in R, with a clonotype defined as all T cells sharing the same CDR3 nucleotide sequence. In the clone abundance analyses, frequencies were normalized to the 10,000 most abundant clones in each sample. Public T cell clones, which averaged fewer than five per sample, were removed prior to analysis. An abundance difference of at least 32-fold between compartments was the criterion for calling clonotypes tumor-enriched or baseline blood-enriched. A beta-binomial differential abundance model was used to identify clonotypes that were expanded or contracted between blood time points. Tumor-blood repertoire similarity was measured with the Baroni-Urbani and Buser coefficient, and group comparisons used two-tailed Wilcoxon tests in R. The table was pulled from immuneACCESS by TCRdb, which kept in-frame rearrangements only. Such tables lose some clones; where checked, under half of the loss comes from unresolved V genes, and the rest has no known cause. From that table come the V and J calls and clone size; the DNA was used to work out D and trimming. The sample yields about 91,000 clones; 82% were counted once. Roughly 6.8% of the sample goes to the ten largest clones.

There are 14 amino acids in the CDR3, from cysteine to phenylalanine inclusive. Here the CDR3 DNA is all that survives: 42 bases in frame from base 1. Trimming costs V 0 bases and J 6 bases, and their ends lie 9 bases apart. As encoded in the germline V gene, CDR1 is SGDLS while CDR2 is YYNGEE. The time point label of this sample denotes: baseline pretreatment blood. This sample's treatment or condition label indicates: 15 Gy SBRT to primary tumor, nephrectomy 4 weeks later. To track tumor-enriched clonotypes, serial peripheral blood was sampled from radiation-treated patients at baseline and at 2 weeks and 4 weeks after SBRT. All patients had renal cell carcinoma with clear cell pathology. Genomic DNA for TCR sequencing was prepared using the QIAamp DNA Blood Mini Kit (Qiagen). Samples were included in the analyses only if all quality control checks were passed.

Recombination joined TRBV9 with TRBJ2-2, with TRBD2 as a weak D call on 6 bases. The TCR originated in a man in his sixties with renal cell carcinoma. The input for sequencing was blood, taken from a patient whose treatment included radiotherapy and nephrectomy. The CDR3 protein is CASSVVGGAGELFF. The DNA reads as follows: TGTGCCAGCAGCGTAGTCGGGGGTGCCGGGGAGCTGTTTTTT.